This TCR beta chain was sequenced during a study of control samples from healthy donors and cancer patients. The method was immunoSEQ multiplex PCR; TCRdb's version includes in-frame clones alone and lacks a portion of them. The sample lists around 130,000 clones, approximately 94% seen once, with around 1.8% in the top ten. The CDR3 is made up of 13 amino acids. Germline V lookup: CDR1 SGDLS, CDR2 YYNGEE. Unmatched junction bases numbered 3, after V lost 2 bases and J lost 8 bases. The chain is built from TRBV9 and TRBJ2-1; the match to TRBD2 covers 8 bases. The TCR was taken from a man in his fifties or sixties with head and neck cancer. The sample was PBMCs. The CDR3, as DNA: TGTGCCAGCAGCGTCGGGGGGGCGGATGAGCAGTTCTTC. It specifies CASSVGGADEQFF.